This TCR beta chain was found in a study of T cells in Graves' hyperthyroidism and ophthalmopathy. About the study: Specimen type is peripheral blood, collected at initial diagnosis prior to any treatment. Points from the study as a whole: Most clonotypes that expanded in the thyroid above 0.001 also showed up in blood.

TCR beta CDR3 region amplification was performed from RNA transcripts. First-round RT-PCR of the TCR CDR3 relied on the HTBI primer set. MiXCR was run by TCRdb on the multiplex PCR reads, yielding one entry per CDR3 protein. Here the sample spans about 300,000 distinct CDR3 sequences, around 17% being singletons. This clonotype was counted at least ten times. What it recognizes is unknown. Patients aged 18 to 65 had newly diagnosed hyperthyroidism of under 2 months' duration. Lactation, pregnancy, other autoimmune disease or uncontrolled infection led to exclusion of patients. The CDR3 covers 14 residues. Trimming cost V 5 bases and J 3 bases; bases outside gene matches: 6. Germline CDR1 reads SGHVS; CDR2 reads FNYEAQ.

The chain uses TRBV7-6 and TRBJ2-7; TRBD1 matches at 8 bases. The sequencing sample was made of blood. The sequence came from a man aged 30 to 39 with Graves' hyperthyroidism. The CDR3 spells CASSPGTGLYEQYF. CDR3 nucleotides: TGTGCCAGCAGCCCGGGGACAGGCCTCTACGAGCAGTACTTC.